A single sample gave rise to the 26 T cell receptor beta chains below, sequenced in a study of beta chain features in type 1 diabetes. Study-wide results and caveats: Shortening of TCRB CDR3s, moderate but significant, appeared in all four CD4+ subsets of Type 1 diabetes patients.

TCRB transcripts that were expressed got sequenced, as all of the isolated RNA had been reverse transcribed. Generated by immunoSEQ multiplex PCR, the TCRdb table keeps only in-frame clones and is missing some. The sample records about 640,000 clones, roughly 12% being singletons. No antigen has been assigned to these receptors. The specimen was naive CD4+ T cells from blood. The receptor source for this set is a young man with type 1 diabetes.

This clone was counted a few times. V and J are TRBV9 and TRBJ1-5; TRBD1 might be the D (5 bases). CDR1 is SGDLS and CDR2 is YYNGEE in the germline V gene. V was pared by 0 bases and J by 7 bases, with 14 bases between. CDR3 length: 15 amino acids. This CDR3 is CASSVDGAAMQPQHF. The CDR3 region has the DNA TGTGCCAGCAGCGTAGACGGGGCCGCAATGCAGCCCCAGCATTTT.

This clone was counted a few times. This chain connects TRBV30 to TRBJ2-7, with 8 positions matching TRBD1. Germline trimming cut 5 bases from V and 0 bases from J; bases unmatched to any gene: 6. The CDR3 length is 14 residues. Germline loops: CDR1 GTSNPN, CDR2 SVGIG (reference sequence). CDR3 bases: TGTGCCTGGGGAATTGGACAGGGCTCCTACGAGCAGTACTTC. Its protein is CAWGIGQGSYEQYF.

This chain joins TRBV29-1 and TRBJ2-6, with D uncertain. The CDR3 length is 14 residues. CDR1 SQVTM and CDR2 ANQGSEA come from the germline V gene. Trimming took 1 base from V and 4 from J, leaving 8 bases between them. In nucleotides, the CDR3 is TGCAGCGTTGAAGTTGCGATCGGGGCCAACGTCCTGACTTTC. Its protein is CSVEVAIGANVLTF.

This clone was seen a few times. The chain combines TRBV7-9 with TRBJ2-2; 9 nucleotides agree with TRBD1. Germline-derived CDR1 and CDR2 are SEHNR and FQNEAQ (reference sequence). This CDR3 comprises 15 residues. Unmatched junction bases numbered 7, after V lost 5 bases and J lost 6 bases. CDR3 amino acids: CASSRGQGGAGELFF. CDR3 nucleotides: TGTGCCAGCAGCCGGGGACAGGGAGGCGCCGGGGAGCTGTTTTTT.

The CDR3: CASSTSSSEKLFF. DNA of the CDR3: TGTGCCAGCAGTACGTCCTCCAGTGAAAAACTGTTTTTT. This chain connects TRBV28 to TRBJ1-4; D is unclear. The CDR3 is 13 residues long. Trimming removed 5 bases from V and 7 bases from J, with 11 bases in between. Germline loops: CDR1 MDHEN, CDR2 SYDVKM.

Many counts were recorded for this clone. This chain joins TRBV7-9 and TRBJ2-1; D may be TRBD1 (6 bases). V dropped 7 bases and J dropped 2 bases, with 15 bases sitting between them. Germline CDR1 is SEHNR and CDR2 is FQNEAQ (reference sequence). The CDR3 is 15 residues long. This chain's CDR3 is CASTPGVGAYNEQFF. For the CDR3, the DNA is TGTGCCAGCACCCCAGGGGTAGGCGCCTACAATGAGCAGTTCTTC.

CDR3 loop: CASSFYYGYTF. The CDR3 DNA reads TGTGCCAGCAGCTTTTATTATGGCTACACCTTC. The genes are TRBV5-6 and TRBJ1-2, with D unclear. The CDR3 runs to 11 residues. V was trimmed by 2 bases and J by 5 bases, leaving 4 bases between them. Germline CDR1 SGHDT, CDR2 YYEEEE. The full variable domain, its missing parts supplied by reference TRBV5-6 and TRBJ1-2, is DAGVTQSPTHLIKTRGQQVTLRCSPKSGHDTVSWYQQALGQGPQFIFQYYEEEERQRGNFPDRFSGHQFPNYSSELNVNALLLGDSALYLCASSFYYGYTFGSGTRLTVV.

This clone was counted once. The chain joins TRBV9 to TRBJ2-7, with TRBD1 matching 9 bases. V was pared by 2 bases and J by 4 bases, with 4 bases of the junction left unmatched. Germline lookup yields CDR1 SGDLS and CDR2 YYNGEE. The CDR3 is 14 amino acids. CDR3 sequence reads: CASSVGDRGYEQYF. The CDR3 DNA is TGTGCCAGCAGCGTCGGAGACAGGGGGTACGAGCAGTACTTC.

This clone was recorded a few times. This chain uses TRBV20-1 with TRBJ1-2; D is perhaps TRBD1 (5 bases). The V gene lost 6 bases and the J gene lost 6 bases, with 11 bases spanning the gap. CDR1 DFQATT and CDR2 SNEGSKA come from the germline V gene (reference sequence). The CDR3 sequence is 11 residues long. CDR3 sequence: CSARGRDGYTF. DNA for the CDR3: TGCAGTGCACGGGGGAGGGATGGCTACACCTTC.

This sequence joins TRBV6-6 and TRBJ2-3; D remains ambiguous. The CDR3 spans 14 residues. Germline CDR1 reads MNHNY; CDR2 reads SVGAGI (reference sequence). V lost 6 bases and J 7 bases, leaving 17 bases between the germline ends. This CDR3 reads CASSSGDRVHTQYF. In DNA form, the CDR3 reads TGTGCCAGCAGCTCCGGAGATAGGGTGCATACGCAGTATTTT.

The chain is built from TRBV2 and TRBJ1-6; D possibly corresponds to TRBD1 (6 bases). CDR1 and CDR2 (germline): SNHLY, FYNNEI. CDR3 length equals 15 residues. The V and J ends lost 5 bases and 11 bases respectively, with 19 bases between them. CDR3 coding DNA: TGTGCCAGCAGTCTCGGGGGCGCATCCACGGCACCCCTCCACTTT. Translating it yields CASSLGGASTAPLHF.

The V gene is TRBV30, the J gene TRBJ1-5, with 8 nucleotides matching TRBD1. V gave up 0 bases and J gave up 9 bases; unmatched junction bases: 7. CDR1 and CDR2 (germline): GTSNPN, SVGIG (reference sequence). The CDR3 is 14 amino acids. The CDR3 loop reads CAWSVGQGPGPQHF. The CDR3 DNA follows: TGTGCCTGGAGTGTAGGACAGGGACCGGGGCCCCAGCATTTT.

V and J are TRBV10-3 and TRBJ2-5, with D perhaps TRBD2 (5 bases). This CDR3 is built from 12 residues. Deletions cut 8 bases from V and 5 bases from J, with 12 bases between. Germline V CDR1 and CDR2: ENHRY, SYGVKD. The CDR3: CAIGETMETQYF. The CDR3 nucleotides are TGTGCCATCGGGGAGACGATGGAGACCCAGTACTTC.

The CDR3 nucleotides read TGTGCCAGCAGTTTAATCCCGGCAGGGAGGGACTATGGCTACACCTTC. As protein: CASSLIPAGRDYGYTF. The rearrangement links TRBV28 to TRBJ1-2, with D possibly being TRBD1 (5 bases). V gave up 2 bases and J gave up 3 bases, with 16 bases separating them. CDR3 length: 16 residues. Germline values: CDR1 MDHEN, CDR2 SYDVKM.

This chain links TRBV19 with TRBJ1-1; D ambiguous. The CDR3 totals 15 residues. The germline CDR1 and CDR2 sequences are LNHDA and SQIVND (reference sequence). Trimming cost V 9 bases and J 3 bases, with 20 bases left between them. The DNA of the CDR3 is TGTGCCAGCTCCCCCCAGCATAGTATTTACACTGAAGCTTTCTTT. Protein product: CASSPQHSIYTEAFF.

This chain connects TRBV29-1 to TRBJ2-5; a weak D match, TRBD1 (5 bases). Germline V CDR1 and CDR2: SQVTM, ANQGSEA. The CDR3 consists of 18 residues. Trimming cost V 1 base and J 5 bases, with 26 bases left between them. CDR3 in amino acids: CSVEGHEANSRAGETQYF. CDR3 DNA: TGCAGCGTTGAAGGTCACGAGGCCAACTCCAGGGCTGGGGAGACCCAGTACTTC. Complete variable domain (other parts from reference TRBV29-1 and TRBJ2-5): SAVISQKPSRDICQRGTSLTIQCQVDSQVTMMFWYRQQPGQSLTLIATANQGSEATYESGFVIDKFPISRPNLTFSTLTVSNMSPEDSSIYLCSVEGHEANSRAGETQYFGPGTRLLVL.

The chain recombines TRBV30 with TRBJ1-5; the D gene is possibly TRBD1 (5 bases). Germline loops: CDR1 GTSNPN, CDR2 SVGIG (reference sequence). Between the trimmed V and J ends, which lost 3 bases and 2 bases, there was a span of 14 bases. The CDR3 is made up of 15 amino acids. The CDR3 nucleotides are TGTGCCTGGAGGCCGGGGGGTCGGGGCAATCAGCCCCAGCATTTT. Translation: CAWRPGGRGNQPQHF.

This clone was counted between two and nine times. This CDR3 is CSVSLGQGGGETQYF. CDR3 DNA sequence: TGCAGCGTTTCCCTAGGACAGGGCGGGGGAGAGACCCAGTACTTC. The rearrangement uses TRBV29-1 and TRBJ2-5; a weak D match, TRBD1 (8 bases). Germline CDR1 is SQVTM and CDR2 is ANQGSEA. Trimming left V 5 bases short and J 4 bases short, with 20 bases between. The CDR3 runs 15 residues.

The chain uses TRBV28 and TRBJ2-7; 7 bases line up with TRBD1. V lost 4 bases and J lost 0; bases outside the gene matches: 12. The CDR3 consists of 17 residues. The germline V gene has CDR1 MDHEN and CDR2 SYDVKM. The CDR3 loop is CASSSNLRQGASYEQYF. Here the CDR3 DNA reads TGTGCCAGCAGTTCCAACCTCCGACAGGGAGCCTCCTACGAGCAGTACTTC.

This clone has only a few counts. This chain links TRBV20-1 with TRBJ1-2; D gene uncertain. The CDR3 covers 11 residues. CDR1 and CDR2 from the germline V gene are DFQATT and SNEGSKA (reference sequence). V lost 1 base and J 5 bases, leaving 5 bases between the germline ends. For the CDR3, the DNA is TGCAGTGCTAGAGGCCAATATGGCTACACCTTC. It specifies CSARGQYGYTF.

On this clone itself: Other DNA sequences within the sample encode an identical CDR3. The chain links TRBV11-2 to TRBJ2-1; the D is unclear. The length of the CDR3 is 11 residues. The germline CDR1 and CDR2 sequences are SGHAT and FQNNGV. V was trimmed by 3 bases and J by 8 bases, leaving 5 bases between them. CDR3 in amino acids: CASSLSHEQFF. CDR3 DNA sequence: TGTGCCAGCAGCTTGTCTCATGAGCAGTTCTTC.

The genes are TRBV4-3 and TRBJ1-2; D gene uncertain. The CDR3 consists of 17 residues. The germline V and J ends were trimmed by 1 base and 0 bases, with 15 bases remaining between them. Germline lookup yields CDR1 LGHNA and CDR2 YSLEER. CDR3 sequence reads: CASSQGMPAETNYGYTF. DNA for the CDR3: TGCGCCAGCAGCCAAGGAATGCCGGCCGAAACTAACTATGGCTACACCTTC.

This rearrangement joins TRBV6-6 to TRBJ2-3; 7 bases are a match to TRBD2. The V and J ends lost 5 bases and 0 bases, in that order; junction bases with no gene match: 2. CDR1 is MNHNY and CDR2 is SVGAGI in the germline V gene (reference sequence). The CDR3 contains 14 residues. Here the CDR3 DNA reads TGTGCCAGCAGTCTAGCGGATAGCACAGATACGCAGTATTTT. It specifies CASSLADSTDTQYF.

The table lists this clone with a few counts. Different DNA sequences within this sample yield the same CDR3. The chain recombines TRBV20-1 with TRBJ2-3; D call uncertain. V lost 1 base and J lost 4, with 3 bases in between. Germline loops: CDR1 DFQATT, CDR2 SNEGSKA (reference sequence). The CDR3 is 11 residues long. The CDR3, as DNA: TGCAGTGCTAGAGTGCCAGATACGCAGTATTTT. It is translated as CSARVPDTQYF.

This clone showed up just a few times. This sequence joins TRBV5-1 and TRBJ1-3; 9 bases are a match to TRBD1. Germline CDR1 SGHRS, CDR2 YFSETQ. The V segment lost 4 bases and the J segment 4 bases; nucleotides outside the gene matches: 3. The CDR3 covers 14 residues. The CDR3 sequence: CASSPGTGGNTIYF. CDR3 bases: TGCGCCAGCAGCCCCGGGACAGGGGGAAACACCATATATTTT.

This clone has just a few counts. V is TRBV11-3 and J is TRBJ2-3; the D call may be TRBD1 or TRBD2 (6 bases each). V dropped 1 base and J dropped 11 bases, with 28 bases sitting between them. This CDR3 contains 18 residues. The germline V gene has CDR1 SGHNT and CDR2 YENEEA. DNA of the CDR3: TGTGCCAGCAGCTTAGCCCTTTGGGGGGCAAGGGGGTTTGGTGGGCAGTATTTT. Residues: CASSLALWGARGFGGQYF.